Listed below are T cell receptor beta chains from one sample, sequenced in a study of T-cell reconstitution after alpha-beta-depleted transplantation in children. TCRdb ran MiXCR on the PCR reads and lists one entry per CDR3 protein. Of roughly 90,000 distinct CDR3 sequences detected, 12% appear once; the ten largest clones hold around 14%. The sequences come from PBMCs from the stem cell graft donor, collected from the stem cell graft. The receptors come from a human donor who donated a stem cell graft to a child with inherited bone marrow failure. The CDR3 runs from the conserved cysteine through the conserved F or W. The D gene is left open where the match is weak. Only part of the rows carry a size: once, few, many, or a class if the clone is expanded.

J gene: TRBJ1-2
V gene: TRBV10-3
D gene: TRBD1
clone size: many
CDR3 protein: CAIRAGTGNGYTF
CDR3 DNA: TGTGCCATCAGAGCCGGGACAGGGAATGGCTACACCTTC

J gene: TRBJ2-3
V gene: TRBV6-2/TRBV6-3
D gene: NA
clone size: many
CDR3 protein: CASRKNEDTQYF
CDR3 DNA: TGTGCCAGCAGGAAAAACGAAGATACGCAGTATTTT

J gene: TRBJ2-5
V gene: TRBV7-9
D gene: NA
clone size: few
CDR3 protein: CASSLGQIEETQYF
CDR3 DNA: TGTGCCAGCAGCTTAGGACAGATTGAAGAGACCCAGTACTTC

J gene: TRBJ1-6
V gene: TRBV14
D gene: NA
clone size: NA
CDR3 protein: CASSPRQPNSPLHF
CDR3 DNA: TGTGCCAGCAGTCCCCGTCAGCCCAATTCACCCCTCCACTTT

J gene: TRBJ2-7
V gene: TRBV20-1
D gene: TRBD2
clone size: many
CDR3 protein: CSARKREGFSYEQYF
CDR3 DNA: TGCAGTGCTAGGAAGCGGGAGGGATTCTCCTACGAGCAGTACTTC

J gene: TRBJ2-2
V gene: TRBV5-1
D gene: NA
clone size: many
CDR3 protein: CASSLLEGTGELFF
CDR3 DNA: TGCGCCAGCAGCTTGTTGGAGGGTACCGGGGAGCTGTTTTTT

J gene: TRBJ2-3
V gene: TRBV11-1
D gene: TRBD2
clone size: many
CDR3 protein: CASSPGLAGAPLFGDTQYF
CDR3 DNA: TGTGCCAGCAGCCCGGGACTAGCGGGGGCACCTCTATTCGGGGATACGCAGTATTTT

J gene: TRBJ1-5
V gene: TRBV28
D gene: NA
clone size: NA
CDR3 protein: CASSYSNQPQHF
CDR3 DNA: TGTGCCAGCAGTTATAGCAATCAGCCCCAGCATTTT

J gene: TRBJ1-4
V gene: TRBV29-1
D gene: NA
clone size: many
CDR3 protein: CSAVGGSNEKLFF
CDR3 DNA: TGCAGCGCCGTGGGGGGTTCTAATGAAAAACTGTTTTTT

J gene: TRBJ1-5
V gene: TRBV4-1
D gene: NA
clone size: few
CDR3 protein: CASSQETGPQPQHF
CDR3 DNA: TGCGCCAGCAGCCAAGAAACAGGGCCTCAGCCCCAGCATTTT

J gene: TRBJ2-4
V gene: TRBV5-1
D gene: TRBD2
clone size: NA
CDR3 protein: CASGTGTSGTLGNIQYF
CDR3 DNA: TGCGCCAGCGGTACCGGGACTAGCGGGACGTTGGGAAACATTCAGTACTTC

J gene: TRBJ2-1
V gene: TRBV7-2
D gene: NA
clone size: many
CDR3 protein: CASSLARGDYNEQFF
CDR3 DNA: TGTGCCAGCAGCTTAGCCAGGGGGGACTACAATGAGCAGTTCTTC

J gene: TRBJ2-1
V gene: TRBV6-5
D gene: TRBD1
clone size: many
CDR3 protein: CASSTDRPWDEQFF
CDR3 DNA: TGTGCCAGCAGTACGGACAGGCCCTGGGATGAGCAGTTCTTC

J gene: TRBJ2-2
V gene: TRBV20-1
D gene: NA
clone size: few
CDR3 protein: CSAKSLRGTGELFF
CDR3 DNA: TGCAGTGCAAAGTCTTTAAGGGGTACCGGGGAGCTGTTTTTT

J gene: TRBJ2-2
V gene: TRBV5-1
D gene: NA
clone size: few
CDR3 protein: CASSGTPNTGELFF
CDR3 DNA: TGCGCCAGCAGTGGGACTCCAAACACCGGGGAGCTGTTTTTT

J gene: TRBJ1-5
V gene: TRBV5-1
D gene: NA
clone size: NA
CDR3 protein: CASSLQGYGNQPQHF
CDR3 DNA: TGCGCCAGCAGCTTGCAGGGGTATGGCAATCAGCCCCAGCATTTT

J gene: TRBJ2-7
V gene: TRBV2
D gene: NA
clone size: NA
CDR3 protein: CASSETGRPYEQYF
CDR3 DNA: TGTGCCAGCAGTGAAACTGGAAGGCCCTACGAGCAGTACTTC

J gene: TRBJ1-3
V gene: TRBV12-3/TRBV12-4
D gene: NA
clone size: many
CDR3 protein: CASSLAGVSGNTIYF
CDR3 DNA: TGTGCCAGCAGTTTAGCAGGTGTCTCTGGAAACACCATATATTTT

J gene: TRBJ2-6
V gene: TRBV7-2
D gene: TRBD1
clone size: many
CDR3 protein: CASSPIRGQPLSGANVLTF
CDR3 DNA: TGTGCCAGCAGCCCCATTCGGGGACAGCCCCTCTCTGGGGCCAACGTCCTGACTTTC

J gene: TRBJ2-3
V gene: TRBV28
D gene: NA
clone size: many
CDR3 protein: CASSLTLGFTDTQYF
CDR3 DNA: TGTGCCAGCAGCCTTACGCTGGGGTTCACAGATACGCAGTATTTT

J gene: TRBJ2-1
V gene: TRBV2
D gene: NA
clone size: many
CDR3 protein: CASTEPGLPINEQFF
CDR3 DNA: TGTGCCAGCACCGAACCGGGACTCCCCATCAATGAGCAGTTCTTC

J gene: TRBJ2-5
V gene: TRBV20-1
D gene: TRBD2
clone size: many
CDR3 protein: CSARYSTGTSGRRYQETQYF
CDR3 DNA: TGCAGTGCTAGATACTCGACCGGGACTAGCGGGAGGCGGTACCAAGAGACCCAGTACTTC

J gene: TRBJ2-2
V gene: TRBV18
D gene: TRBD1
clone size: many
CDR3 protein: CAATETGVTGELFF
CDR3 DNA: TGTGCCGCAACTGAGACAGGGGTCACCGGGGAGCTGTTTTTT

J gene: TRBJ2-1
V gene: TRBV7-8
D gene: TRBD1
clone size: many
CDR3 protein: CASSFLDRGSYNEQFF
CDR3 DNA: TGTGCCAGCAGCTTCCTCGACAGGGGATCCTACAATGAGCAGTTCTTC

J gene: TRBJ1-2
V gene: TRBV12-3/TRBV12-4
D gene: NA
clone size: many
CDR3 protein: CASSLAANYGYTF
CDR3 DNA: TGTGCCAGCAGTTTGGCGGCTAACTATGGCTACACCTTC

J gene: TRBJ2-5
V gene: TRBV5-1
D gene: NA
clone size: many
CDR3 protein: CASSVLKGETQYF
CDR3 DNA: TGCGCCAGCAGTGTTTTGAAAGGAGAGACCCAGTACTTC